This TCR beta chain was captured in a study of blood T cell repertoires in COVID-19. V lost 1 base to trimming and J lost 0 bases; unmatched junction nucleotides: 4. The germline V gene has CDR1 ENHRY and CDR2 SYGVKD. This CDR3 has 17 amino acids. This clone was recorded only once. This table comes from immunoSEQ multiplex PCR, and its TCRdb copy is limited to in-frame clones, with some not included. This repertoire shows some 300,000 clones, less than 90% found once; its top ten account for around 14%. This clonotype originated in a woman aged 70-85 years with COVID-19, enrolled during active disease. The rearrangement joins TRBV10-3 to TRBJ1-4; TRBD1 aligns across 8 bases. Sequenced: peripheral blood. The CDR3 sequence: CAISELGQAATNEKLFF. Written as DNA, the CDR3 is TGTGCCATCAGTGAGTTGGGACAGGCTGCAACTAATGAAAAACTGTTTTTT.